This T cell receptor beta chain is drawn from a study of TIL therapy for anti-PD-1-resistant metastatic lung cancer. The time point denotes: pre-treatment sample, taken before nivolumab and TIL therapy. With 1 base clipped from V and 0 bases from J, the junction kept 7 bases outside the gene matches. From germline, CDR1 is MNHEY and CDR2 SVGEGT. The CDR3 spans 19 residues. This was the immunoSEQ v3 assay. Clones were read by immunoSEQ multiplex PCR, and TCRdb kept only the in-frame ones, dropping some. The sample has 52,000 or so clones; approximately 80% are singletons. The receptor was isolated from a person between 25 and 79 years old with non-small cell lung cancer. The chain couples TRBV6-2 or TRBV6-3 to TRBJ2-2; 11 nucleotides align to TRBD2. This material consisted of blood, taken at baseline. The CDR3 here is CASSYWPSGGHSNTGELFF. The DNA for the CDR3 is TGTGCCAGCAGTTACTGGCCTAGCGGGGGGCACTCGAACACCGGGGAGCTGTTTTTT.